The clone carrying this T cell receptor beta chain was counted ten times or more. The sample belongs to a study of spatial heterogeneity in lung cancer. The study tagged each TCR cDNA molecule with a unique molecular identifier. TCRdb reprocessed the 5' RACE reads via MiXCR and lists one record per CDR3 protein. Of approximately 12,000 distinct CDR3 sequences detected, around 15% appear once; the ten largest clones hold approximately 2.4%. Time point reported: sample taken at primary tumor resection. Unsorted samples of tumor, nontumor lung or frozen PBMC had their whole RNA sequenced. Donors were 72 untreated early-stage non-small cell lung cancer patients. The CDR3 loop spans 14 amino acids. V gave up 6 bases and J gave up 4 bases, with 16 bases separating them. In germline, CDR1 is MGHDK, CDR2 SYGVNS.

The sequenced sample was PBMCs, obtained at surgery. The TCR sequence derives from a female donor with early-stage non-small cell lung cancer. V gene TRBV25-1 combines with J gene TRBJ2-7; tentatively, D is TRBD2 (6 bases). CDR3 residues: CASRGHGGLYEQYF. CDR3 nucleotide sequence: TGTGCCAGCAGGGGCCATGGAGGGCTGTACGAGCAGTACTTC.